The 19 T cell receptor beta chains below all came from one sample that was sequenced in a study of radiotherapy plus CTLA-4 blockade in lung cancer. Libraries were prepared by immunoSEQ multiplex PCR; TCRdb keeps only in-frame clonotypes and omits some of them. The sample carries about 48,000 clones, approximately 78% recorded once. The starting material was peripheral blood, obtained from a patient treated with radiotherapy plus ipilimumab. All receptors derive from a human donor with non-small cell lung cancer who had stable disease on radiotherapy plus ipilimumab.

The chain has TRBV14 and TRBJ2-1, with 8 bases identical to TRBD2. Germline CDR1 reads SGHDN; CDR2 reads FVKESK. The CDR3 totals 16 residues. The J segment lost 1 base and the V segment lost 4 bases, leaving 6 bases of the junction unmatched. DNA for the CDR3: TGTGCCAGCAGCCTACTAGCGGCCATGTCCTACAATGAGCAGTTCTTC. Protein product: CASSLLAAMSYNEQFF. The full variable domain, its missing parts supplied by reference TRBV14 and TRBJ2-1, is EAGVTQFPSHSVIEKGQTVTLRCDPISGHDNLYWYRRVMGKEIKFLLHFVKESKQDESGMPNNRFLAERTGGTYSTLKVQPAELEDSGVYFCASSLLAAMSYNEQFFGPGTRLTVL.

This sequence joins TRBV10-2 and TRBJ2-5, with a possible D match to TRBD2 (6 bases). The CDR3 totals 13 residues. V was pared by 7 bases and J by 5 bases, with 14 bases between. Germline values: CDR1 WSHSY, CDR2 SAAADI. CDR3 residues: CASTLGTGETQYF. As DNA, the CDR3 is TGCGCCAGCACTTTGGGGACTGGGGAGACCCAGTACTTC.

The chain carries TRBV5-4 and TRBJ2-5; no firm D call. V was clipped by 0 bases and J by 4 bases, with 7 bases between them. This CDR3 is 13 amino acids long. CDR1 is SGHNT, CDR2 YYREEE, per germline (reference sequence). The CDR3 is CASSLGQVETQYF. CDR3 coding DNA: TGTGCCAGCAGCTTGGGGCAGGTAGAGACCCAGTACTTC. The entire variable domain, with the rest obtained from reference TRBV5-4 and TRBJ2-5, is as follows: ETGVTQSPTHLIKTRGQQVTLRCSSQSGHNTVSWYQQALGQGPQFIFQYYREEENGRGNFPPRFSGLQFPNYSSELNVNALELDDSALYLCASSLGQVETQYFGPGTRLLVL.

The sample holds a few counts of this clone. V usage is TRBV7-9 and J usage is TRBJ1-2; 7 nucleotides match TRBD1. CDR3 length: 13 amino acids. Losses at the gene ends were 1 base for V and 6 bases for J; bases not matched to a gene: 2. Germline loops: CDR1 SEHNR, CDR2 FQNEAQ (reference sequence). The CDR3 bases are TGTGCCAGCAGCTTAGAGGGGGCTCATGGCTACACCTTC. Translating gives CASSLEGAHGYTF.

The chain uses TRBV6-1 and TRBJ2-7, with 13 bases aligning to TRBD2. Germline V gene sequence: CDR1 MNHNS, CDR2 SASEGT. The CDR3 length is 14 residues. Trimming cost V 4 bases and J 4 bases; bases outside gene matches: 1. CDR3 region: CASSGTSGSYEQYF. CDR3 nucleotides: TGTGCCAGCAGTGGGACTAGCGGGAGTTACGAGCAGTACTTC.

J is TRBJ1-5 and V is TRBV4-1, with 9 positions matching TRBD1. The V and J ends lost 2 bases and 4 bases, in that order; junction bases with no gene match: 9. Germline assignment: CDR1 MGHRA and CDR2 YSYEKL. The CDR3 contains 17 residues. The DNA for the CDR3 is TGCGCCAGCAGCCAACAAGATATCGGGACAGGGAATCAGCCCCAGCATTTT. As protein: CASSQQDIGTGNQPQHF.

V usage is TRBV7-8 and J usage is TRBJ2-7, with 9 bases matching TRBD2. CDR1 and CDR2 from the germline V gene are SGHVS and FQNEAQ. This CDR3 region has 16 residues. V lost 0 bases to trimming and J lost 2 bases; unmatched junction nucleotides: 5. CDR3 in amino acids: CASSLAVLAGTYEQYF. The CDR3 DNA reads as TGTGCCAGCAGCTTAGCAGTGCTAGCGGGAACCTACGAGCAGTACTTC.

The chain employs TRBV5-1 and TRBJ1-4; D possibly corresponds to TRBD1 (6 bases). Germline V gives CDR1 SGHRS, CDR2 YFSETQ. The CDR3 is made up of 16 amino acids. Between the trimmed V and J ends, which lost 0 bases and 3 bases, there was a span of 12 bases. The CDR3 is CASSLGRGGANEKLFF. The CDR3 nucleotides read TGCGCCAGCAGCTTGGGGAGGGGGGGAGCTAATGAAAAACTGTTTTTT. Full variable domain (outside the CDR3, taken from reference TRBV5-1 and TRBJ1-4): KAGVTQTPRYLIKTRGQQVTLSCSPISGHRSVSWYQQTPGQGLQFLFEYFSETQRNKGNFPGRFSGRQFSNSRSEMNVSTLELGDSALYLCASSLGRGGANEKLFFGSGTQLSVL.

The rearrangement links TRBV6-1 to TRBJ2-7, with D unclear. V dropped 0 bases and J dropped 3 bases, with 6 bases sitting between them. CDR3 length: 13 amino acids. Germline CDR1 reads MNHNS; CDR2 reads SASEGT. CDR3 amino acids: CASSEARLYEQYF. The CDR3 bases are TGTGCCAGCAGTGAAGCCAGGCTCTACGAGCAGTACTTC.

This clone was seen a few times. The genes are TRBV11-2 and TRBJ2-7; 10 bases line up with TRBD2. V dropped 5 bases and J dropped 1; count of bases not matched to a gene: 11. Germline CDR1 is SGHAT and CDR2 is FQNNGV. This CDR3 region has 17 residues. The CDR3 sequence is CASSPISSGRGSYEQYF. The CDR3 nucleotides read TGTGCCAGCAGCCCTATATCTAGCGGGAGAGGGTCCTACGAGCAGTACTTC. The full variable domain, in which reference TRBV11-2 and TRBJ2-7 provide the parts outside the CDR3, is EAGVAQSPRYKIIEKRQSVAFWCNPISGHATLYWYQQILGQGPKLLIQFQNNGVVDDSQLPKDRFSAERLKGVDSTLKIQPAKLEDSAVYLCASSPISSGRGSYEQYFGPGTRLTVT.

The table lists this clone with a few counts. This chain links TRBV5-6 with TRBJ1-5; a weak D match, TRBD1 (5 bases). Trimming pared 5 bases from V and 7 bases from J, leaving 13 bases between. The CDR3 has 13 residues. CDR1 SGHDT and CDR2 YYEEEE come from the germline V gene. CDR3 nucleotides: TGTGCCAGCAGTCTTCAGGGAGGGCAGCCCCAGCATTTT. It translates to CASSLQGGQPQHF.

This clone appeared a single time. This chain uses TRBV5-4 with TRBJ2-7; 7 bases match TRBD1. V shed 3 bases, J shed 0 bases, and the junction held 6 bases outside the gene matches. CDR1 and CDR2 (germline): SGHNT, YYREEE (reference sequence). This CDR3 is 15 amino acids long. CDR3 nucleotide sequence: TGTGCCAGCAGCTCCGAGGGACAGAGCTCCTACGAGCAGTACTTC. Encoded protein: CASSSEGQSSYEQYF.

V usage is TRBV20-1 and J usage is TRBJ2-7; D is unresolved. Germline assignment: CDR1 DFQATT and CDR2 SNEGSKA (reference sequence). CDR3 length equals 10 residues. Trimming took 5 bases from V and 3 from J, leaving 5 bases between them. The DNA for the CDR3 is TGCAGTGCTCCCCTCTACGAGCAGTACTTC. Protein: CSAPLYEQYF.

This clone was detected once. The rearrangement joins TRBV6-5 to TRBJ2-1; D is undetermined. The germline V and J ends were trimmed by 5 bases and 4 bases, with 3 bases remaining between them. There are 11 residues in the CDR3. Germline V gene lookup returns CDR1 MNHEY and CDR2 SVGAGI. The CDR3 DNA reads TGTGCCAGCAGTCTGTACAATGAGCAGTTCTTC. Translation: CASSLYNEQFF.

V is TRBV4-1 and J is TRBJ1-1; 10 nucleotides match TRBD1. This CDR3 has 15 residues. With V trimmed by 4 bases and J by 5 bases, 7 bases remained unmatched. CDR1 and CDR2 (germline): MGHRA, YSYEKL. Here the CDR3 DNA reads TGCGCCAGCAGCCGGGGACAGGGGTTAAAAACTGAAGCTTTCTTT. As protein: CASSRGQGLKTEAFF.

The chain joins TRBV4-2 to TRBJ1-4; 10 bases are shared with TRBD1. CDR3 size: 17 residues. V shed 0 bases and J 8 bases; nucleotides not matched to a gene: 9. The germline V gene encodes CDR1 LGHNA and CDR2 YNFKEQ. The CDR3 DNA sequence: TGTGCCAGCAGCCAAGATCGAGGGGGACAGGGGAGAGAAAAACTGTTTTTT. Translated: CASSQDRGGQGREKLFF.

The CDR3 coding sequence is TGTGCCTGGAGCCAGGACAGGGCGGCGGGAAACACCATATATTTT. It codes for CAWSQDRAAGNTIYF. The V gene is TRBV30, the J gene TRBJ1-3; 8 positions agree with TRBD1. Losses at the gene ends were 3 bases for V and 4 bases for J; bases not matched to a gene: 8. The length of the CDR3 is 15 residues. Germline V gene sequence: CDR1 GTSNPN, CDR2 SVGIG (reference sequence). Full variable domain (outside the CDR3, taken from reference TRBV30 and TRBJ1-3): SQTIHQWPATLVQPVGSPLSLECTVEGTSNPNLYWYRQAAGRGLQLLFYSVGIGQISSEVPQNLSASRPQDRQFILSSKKLLLSDSGFYLCAWSQDRAAGNTIYFGEGSWLTVV.

The chain joins TRBV4-2 to TRBJ2-7; possible D gene TRBD1, 5 bases. The V end was cut by 1 base, the J end by 3 bases, with 7 bases between. The CDR3 loop spans 13 amino acids. CDR1 LGHNA and CDR2 YNFKEQ come from the germline V gene. The CDR3 loop reads CASSQAGLYEQYF. The CDR3 coding sequence is TGTGCCAGCAGCCAAGCAGGGCTCTACGAGCAGTACTTC.

The rearrangement joins TRBV30 to TRBJ2-7; 9 bases align to TRBD1. In germline, CDR1 is GTSNPN, CDR2 SVGIG (reference sequence). After removal of 1 base from V and 5 bases from J, the junction contained 12 bases not matched to a gene. This CDR3 spans 16 amino acids. CDR3 sequence reads: CAWSGQQGARGNEQYF. CDR3 nucleotide sequence: TGTGCCTGGAGTGGCCAACAGGGGGCGCGGGGAAACGAGCAGTACTTC.